This T cell receptor beta chain appears in the sequencing data of a study of shared clonotypes between healthy human individuals. General study results and limits: Represented diversity (both genetic and exposure-history) was limited by the small number of donors. With a few donors compared, around 4.7% of naive CD4 clonotypes were shared.

About this clone: The antigen is undetermined.

CD45RO-negative cells were positively selected for CCR7, leaving out terminally differentiated effector memory CD45RA+ cells. Caucasian adults residing in Nashville, Tennessee made up all the donors. The DNA input per sorted-subset replicate PCR was roughly 210 ng, corresponding to some 30,000 T cell genomes. Profiling relied on immunoSEQ multiplex PCR, and the TCRdb table lists in-frame clones only, not all of them. The sample contains under 700,000 clones, about 95% of which appear only once. Input material: naive CD8+ T cells sorted from blood. This receptor was taken from a woman aged 25 to 39 in good health.

CDR3 DNA sequence: TGTGCCAGCAGTCCAACGACAGGGACCAGCAATCAGCCCCAGCATTTT. It yields the protein CASSPTTGTSNQPQHF. V and J are TRBV27 and TRBJ1-5; 7 positions match TRBD1. Germline V gene lookup returns CDR1 MNHEY and CDR2 SMNVEV (reference sequence). The CDR3 consists of 16 residues. The V segment lost 5 bases and the J segment 1 base; nucleotides outside the gene matches: 8.